What follows are 22 T cell receptor beta chains derived from one specimen sequenced in a study of cytomegalovirus exposure and HLA in healthy donors. PCR amplification relied on 60 Vbeta primers (plus 13 Jbeta primers). Method: immunoSEQ multiplex PCR; TCRdb's copy keeps in-frame clones and lacks some. The sample table sets out approximately 51,000 clones. Sequences were obtained from PBMCs. The receptors here all came from a man aged 35 to 55 in good health and CMV-seropositive.

The chain has TRBV4-2 and TRBJ2-3; weak D call: TRBD1 (6 bases). The CDR3 runs to 16 residues. The V and J ends lost 1 base and 4 bases respectively, with 15 bases between them. Germline lookup yields CDR1 LGHNA and CDR2 YNFKEQ. The CDR3 spells CASSQGIGRGSDTQYF. The CDR3 nucleotides read TGTGCCAGCAGCCAAGGGATCGGCAGGGGTTCAGATACGCAGTATTTT.

The chain carries TRBV7-2 and TRBJ2-6; 10 nucleotides align to TRBD1. Germline V gives CDR1 SGHTA, CDR2 FQGNSA. The V segment lost 3 bases and the J segment 3 bases; nucleotides outside the gene matches: 2. CDR3 length equals 16 residues. The CDR3 loop is CASSLTGGVGANVLTF. The CDR3 region has the DNA TGTGCCAGCAGCTTGACAGGGGGCGTTGGGGCCAACGTCCTGACTTTC.

The chain uses TRBV5-1 and TRBJ2-2, with TRBD2 matching over 10 bases. The ends lost 2 bases at V and 2 bases at J; junction bases unmatched: 6. This CDR3 spans 17 amino acids. The V gene's germline CDR1 is SGHRS and CDR2 YFSETQ. The CDR3 reads CASSFHTSGKNTGELFF. CDR3 nucleotide sequence: TGCGCCAGCAGCTTCCACACTAGCGGGAAAAACACCGGGGAGCTGTTTTTT.

Comments on this clone: At one of its ends the junction is not consistent with the germline gene, which may arise from a read error. This sequence joins TRBV2 and TRBJ1-3, with TRBD1 as a possible D gene (6 bases). The CDR3 has 14 amino acids. The germline CDR1 and CDR2 sequences are SNHLY and FYNNEI. The CDR3 protein is CASSSDRSGYTIYF. CDR3 bases: TGTGCCAGCAGTTCCGACAGGTCTGGATACACCATATATTTT.

V gene TRBV18 combines with J gene TRBJ1-2; D unclear. V lost 1 base and J 6 bases, leaving 6 bases between the germline ends. CDR3 size: 12 residues. CDR1 KGHSH and CDR2 LQKENI come from the germline V gene. The CDR3 reads CASSPQGDGYTF. The CDR3 DNA sequence: TGTGCCAGCTCACCACAGGGAGATGGCTACACCTTC.

The chain uses TRBV4-2 and TRBJ1-2, with TRBD1 matching over 11 bases. With 2 bases clipped from V and 5 bases from J, the junction kept 4 bases outside the gene matches. Per the germline V gene, CDR1 is LGHNA and CDR2 is YNFKEQ. The CDR3 totals 15 residues. The CDR3 reads CASSQSDRGRYGYTF. The CDR3 DNA follows: TGTGCCAGCAGCCAATCGGACAGGGGGCGTTATGGCTACACCTTC.

The V gene is TRBV28, the J gene TRBJ1-1; unclear D gene. The germline V gene has CDR1 MDHEN and CDR2 SYDVKM. The V end was cut by 6 bases, the J end by 5 bases, with 16 bases between. The CDR3 consists of 14 residues. In DNA, the CDR3 is TGTGCCAGCAGCCCGGAGGCAAAGGAGACTGAAGCTTTCTTT. This sequence encodes CASSPEAKETEAFF.

The genes are TRBV12-5 and TRBJ2-5; 7 bases match TRBD2. V was pared by 1 base and J by 1 base, with 3 bases of the junction left unmatched. This CDR3 region has 15 residues. Looked up from germline, CDR1 is LGHNT and CDR2 is FRNRAP. The DNA for the CDR3 is TGTGCTAGTGGTTTGGGTACTAGCGCCCAAGAGACCCAGTACTTC. Translation gives CASGLGTSAQETQYF.

V and J are TRBV9 and TRBJ1-2; no clear D gene. Trimming took 3 bases from V and 7 from J, leaving 10 bases between them. Germline-derived CDR1 and CDR2 are SGDLS and YYNGEE. The CDR3 is 12 residues long. The chain's CDR3 is CASSAQSSGYTF. For the CDR3, the DNA is TGTGCCAGCAGCGCACAGTCGTCTGGCTACACCTTC.

This chain uses TRBV19 with TRBJ2-7, with 8 bases aligning to TRBD2. Trimming took 3 bases from V and 2 from J; bases not matched to a gene: 24. This CDR3 comprises 21 residues. CDR1 and CDR2 from the germline V gene are LNHDA and SQIVND (reference sequence). The CDR3 DNA sequence: TGTGCCAGTAGTATGGCAGACCACTCCGTTTGGGGAGCGGGGGCTCCCTACGAGCAGTACTTC. It is translated as CASSMADHSVWGAGAPYEQYF.

This chain connects TRBV5-1 to TRBJ1-1, with a tentative D call TRBD1 (6 bases). Germline loops: CDR1 SGHRS, CDR2 YFSETQ. The CDR3 totals 12 residues. Trimming stripped 7 bases from V and 1 base from J, with 8 bases between. The CDR3 loop is CASSTGNTEAFF. CDR3 nucleotide sequence: TGCGCCAGCTCGACAGGGAACACTGAAGCTTTCTTT.

The genes are TRBV14 and TRBJ2-7, with 7 bases fitting TRBD1. CDR3 length: 12 amino acids. Germline assignment: CDR1 SGHDN and CDR2 FVKESK. After removal of 6 bases from V and 5 bases from J, the junction contained 4 bases not matched to a gene. CDR3 DNA: TGTGCCAGCAGTCCTACAGGGGACGAGCAGTACTTC. Translation gives CASSPTGDEQYF.

The chain couples TRBV6-6 to TRBJ2-7; D might be TRBD2 (6 bases). Per germline, CDR1 MNHNY and CDR2 SVGAGI (reference sequence). Trimming left V 3 bases short and J 0 bases short, with 12 bases between. The CDR3 covers 15 residues. The DNA for the CDR3 is TGTGCCAGCAGTTATGTAGCGGTGAGCTCCTACGAGCAGTACTTC. Its protein product is CASSYVAVSSYEQYF.

The V gene is TRBV5-5, the J gene TRBJ2-7, with D possibly matching TRBD1 (6 bases). This CDR3 contains 12 residues. The V gene's germline CDR1 is SGHKS and CDR2 YYEKEE (reference sequence). The germline V and J ends were trimmed by 3 bases and 6 bases, with 10 bases remaining between them. The CDR3 loop reads CASSWDIGEQYF. CDR3 nucleotides: TGTGCCAGCAGCTGGGACATTGGCGAGCAGTACTTC.

V gene TRBV5-1 combines with J gene TRBJ1-2; maybe TRBD1 (6 bases). Trimming took off 3 bases at V and 2 bases at J, with 11 bases between the two ends. This CDR3 spans 14 amino acids. The germline V gene encodes CDR1 SGHRS and CDR2 YFSETQ. CDR3 amino acids: CASSYGTPNYGYTF. CDR3 nucleotide sequence: TGCGCCAGCAGCTACGGGACACCCAACTATGGCTACACCTTC.

The rearrangement links TRBV28 to TRBJ2-7; 7 nucleotides align to TRBD1. The V segment lost 5 bases and the J segment 0 bases; nucleotides outside the gene matches: 7. CDR1 and CDR2 from the germline V gene are MDHEN and SYDVKM. The CDR3 spans 15 residues. The CDR3 DNA reads TGTGCCAGCAGTGTTATGACAGGGAGCTCCTACGAGCAGTACTTC. Protein: CASSVMTGSSYEQYF.

This chain connects TRBV5-1 to TRBJ2-1; 7 nucleotides agree with TRBD2. V gave up 1 base and J gave up 6 bases; unmatched junction bases: 13. The CDR3 runs to 17 residues. CDR1 and CDR2 (germline): SGHRS, YFSETQ. The CDR3 nucleotides read TGCGCCAGCAGCTTGAGGATGGGCGGGAGCTCGGCCAATGAGCAGTTCTTC. Translating it yields CASSLRMGGSSANEQFF.

The CDR3 DNA reads TGCGCCAGCAGCTGGGGAGGGAACAATCAGCCCCAGCATTTT. It yields the protein CASSWGGNNQPQHF. The gene calls are TRBV5-1 and TRBJ1-5; no clear D gene. Germline CDR1 and CDR2: SGHRS and YFSETQ. Trimming removed 3 bases from V and 3 bases from J, with 10 bases in between. The CDR3 totals 14 residues.

The rearrangement links TRBV9 to TRBJ2-3; 13 bases align to TRBD2. Trimming cost V 0 bases and J 6 bases; bases outside gene matches: 16. This CDR3 contains 20 residues. From germline, CDR1 is SGDLS and CDR2 YYNGEE. The CDR3 DNA reads TGTGCCAGCAGCGTAGCTGTGGGGGCCCTCCCGGGACTAGCGGGGGATACGCAGTATTTT. Its translation is CASSVAVGALPGLAGDTQYF.

V usage is TRBV7-9 and J usage is TRBJ2-1, with D possibly being TRBD2 (6 bases). CDR3 length: 13 amino acids. V was pared by 3 bases and J by 9 bases, with 12 bases between. Germline lookup yields CDR1 SEHNR and CDR2 FQNEAQ (reference sequence). CDR3 DNA sequence: TGTGCCAGCAGCTTTTGGGGGGAGCCTGAGCAGTTCTTC. Translation gives CASSFWGEPEQFF.

The chain uses TRBV18 and TRBJ1-4; D not certain. V shed 3 bases and J shed 7 bases, with 9 bases lying between them. The CDR3 sequence is 13 residues long. Germline assignment: CDR1 KGHSH and CDR2 LQKENI. The CDR3 coding sequence is TGTGCCAGCTCACCCCCTTCGGGTGAAAAACTGTTTTTT. As protein: CASSPPSGEKLFF.

This sequence joins TRBV9 and TRBJ2-5; D perhaps matches TRBD2 (7 bases). V dropped 7 bases and J dropped 4 bases, with 35 bases sitting between them. CDR1 SGDLS and CDR2 YYNGEE come from the germline V gene. The CDR3 totals 20 residues. For the CDR3, the DNA is TGTGCCAGCCCCCCTTGTAGAGGTGCGGGGGCCCCGGGGCCCCCAGAGACCCAGTACTTC. Translated, it gives CASPPCRGAGAPGPPETQYF.